This TCR beta chain stems from a study of early T cells in non-severe SARS-CoV-2 infection. Study information: Investigators sequenced bulk RNA drawn from unsorted whole blood, and chains remained unpaired.

Unmatched junction bases numbered 12, after V lost 0 bases and J lost 0 bases. This CDR3 has 20 amino acids. Germline V gene sequence: CDR1 LGHNA, CDR2 YNFKEQ. Findings and limits, study-wide: A preference for anti-spike CD8 responses marked VDJdb matching, which missed private and CD4 specificities.

Individual cDNA molecules received unique molecular identifiers during library preparation. TCRdb re-analysed the 5' RACE reads in MiXCR, keeping a single row per CDR3 protein. Among about 77,000 distinct CDR3 sequences listed, approximately 12% were seen once. This clonotype was picked up a small number of times. No antigen is known for it. V and J are TRBV4-2 and TRBJ2-4; 9 bases align to TRBD2. This sample comprised whole blood, obtained at baseline. This clonotype originated in an adult who was a healthcare worker with PCR-confirmed SARS-CoV-2 infection or an uninfected control (not recorded which). The donor label of this sample is uncertain. The CDR3 reads CASSQDRFSGGSQAKNIQYF. The CDR3 region has the DNA TGTGCCAGCAGCCAAGATCGGTTTAGCGGGGGATCTCAAGCCAAAAACATTCAGTACTTC.